The subject of this entry is one TCR beta chain. The germline gene is not matched at one end of the junction; a read error may be the cause. Regions amplified from RNA transcripts were the TCR beta CDR3 regions. First-round RT-PCR targeting the TCR CDR3 was performed with the HTBI primer set. TCRdb recomputed calls from the multiplex PCR reads with MiXCR, one row per CDR3 protein. The table has about 180,000 distinct CDR3 sequences, over 15% seen once. The data stem from a study of T cells in Graves' hyperthyroidism and ophthalmopathy. CDR1 and CDR2 from the germline V gene are SNHLY and FYNNEI. CDR3 size: 15 residues.

Sample: blood. The genes are TRBV2 and TRBJ1-5; a possible D gene is TRBD1 (6 bases). This sequence originates from a woman in her forties or fifties with Graves' hyperthyroidism. The CDR3 bases are TGTGCCAGCAGAAGGGGGGCGTATAGCAGTCAGCCCCAGCATTTT. It encodes CASRRGAYSSQPQHF.